This T cell receptor (beta chain) was sequenced for a study of cytomegalovirus exposure and HLA in healthy donors. Findings and limits, study-wide: The authors later found most CMV-associated TCR beta chains appeared HLA-restricted.

This clone occurred a few times. As yet, its antigen is unknown. CDR3 size: 15 residues. The junction had 12 bases not matched to a gene; V was cut back by 6 bases and J by 5 bases. CDR1 is MDHEN and CDR2 is SYDVKM in the germline V gene. The PCR made use of 60 Vbeta and 13 Jbeta primers. Measured with immunoSEQ multiplex PCR; TCRdb has only the in-frame clones, and not every one. The sample has about 200,000 clones, roughly 80% seen once. The sample comprised PBMCs. The chain couples TRBV28 to TRBJ2-5; 7 nucleotides match TRBD2. This TCR came from a man aged 45-65 years in good health and CMV-seronegative. The CDR3 here is CASRGRRGGKETQYF. The DNA for the CDR3 is TGTGCCAGCAGGGGGAGGCGGGGAGGGAAGGAGACCCAGTACTTC.